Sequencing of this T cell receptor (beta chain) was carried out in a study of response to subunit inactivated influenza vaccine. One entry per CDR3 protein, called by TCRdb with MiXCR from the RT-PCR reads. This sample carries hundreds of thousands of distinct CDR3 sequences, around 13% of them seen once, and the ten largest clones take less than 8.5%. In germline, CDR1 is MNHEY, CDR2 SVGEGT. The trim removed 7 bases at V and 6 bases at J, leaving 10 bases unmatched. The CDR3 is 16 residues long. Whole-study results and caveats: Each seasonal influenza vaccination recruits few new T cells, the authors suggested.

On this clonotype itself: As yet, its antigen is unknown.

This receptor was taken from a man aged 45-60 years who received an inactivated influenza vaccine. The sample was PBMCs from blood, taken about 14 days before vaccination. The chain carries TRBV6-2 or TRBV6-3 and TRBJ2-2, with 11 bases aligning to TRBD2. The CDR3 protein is CASTNGLAGGAGELFF. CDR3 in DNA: TGTGCCAGCACCAACGGACTAGCGGGTGGGGCCGGGGAGCTGTTTTTT.